This entry lists 22 T cell receptor beta chains sequenced from one sample in a study of follicular helper T cells after annual influenza vaccination. The time point here: 2015-2016 season, 7 days after influenza vaccination. Only in-frame clones appear in the TCRdb table, and some are missing; sequencing was by immunoSEQ multiplex PCR. Seen here are about 9,700 clones, roughly 80% observed once, and the top ten hold 0.4%. The input for sequencing was CXCR5- memory CD4+ T cells sorted from blood, taken 7 days after influenza vaccination. These receptor sequences come from an adult who received the influenza vaccine.

V is TRBV4-1 and J is TRBJ1-3; D uncertain. The CDR3 has 15 residues. Germline V gene data show CDR1 as MGHRA and CDR2 as YSYEKL. Trimming left V 6 bases short and J 8 bases short, with 20 bases between. CDR3 loop: CASSPEADPRDTIYF. The CDR3 DNA follows: TGCGCCAGCAGTCCCGAGGCGGACCCAAGGGACACCATATATTTT.

The genes are TRBV4-3 and TRBJ1-1, with no clear D. The V end was cut by 0 bases, the J end by 3 bases, with 11 bases between. The CDR3 extends over 15 amino acids. From germline, CDR1 is LGHNA and CDR2 YSLEER. CDR3 in amino acids: CASSQEWRRDTEAFF. In nucleotides, the CDR3 is TGCGCCAGCAGCCAAGAGTGGAGGAGGGACACTGAAGCTTTCTTT.

This rearrangement joins TRBV18 to TRBJ2-1; a possible D gene is TRBD2 (5 bases). V was trimmed by 5 bases and J by 7 bases, leaving 12 bases between them. The length of the CDR3 is 13 residues. CDR1 is KGHSH, CDR2 LQKENI, per germline. DNA of the CDR3: TGTGCCAGCTCAACGGGGATGGGTAATGAGCAGTTCTTC. It codes for CASSTGMGNEQFF. Filled out from reference TRBV18 and TRBJ2-1, the complete variable domain reads NAGVMQNPRHLVRRRGQEARLRCSPMKGHSHVYWYRQLPEEGLKFMVYLQKENIIDESGMPKERFSAEFPKEGPSILRIQQVVRGDSAAYFCASSTGMGNEQFFGPGTRLTVL.

Here the CDR3 DNA reads TGTGCCAGCTCACTAATATATTATGCGGGGGGCGAAGTACGCAATGAGCAGTTCTTC. It translates to CASSLIYYAGGEVRNEQFF. The chain uses TRBV18 and TRBJ2-1; 8 bases map to TRBD2. V shed 4 bases, J shed 6 bases, and the junction held 20 bases outside the gene matches. CDR1 and CDR2 (germline): KGHSH, LQKENI. The CDR3 spans 19 residues.

This rearrangement joins TRBV6-5 to TRBJ2-3; 8 bases fit TRBD2. CDR3 length equals 16 residues. CDR1 MNHEY and CDR2 SVGAGI come from the germline V gene. With V trimmed by 0 bases and J by 0 bases, 2 bases remained unmatched. Here the CDR3 DNA reads TGTGCCAGCAGTTACTCTAGCGGGGCAAGCACAGATACGCAGTATTTT. The encoded protein is CASSYSSGASTDTQYF.

This clone was counted a few times. This chain connects TRBV28 to TRBJ2-7; 10 bases are a match to TRBD1. V dropped 5 bases and J dropped 5; count of bases not matched to a gene: 12. The CDR3 has 16 amino acids. Germline V CDR1 and CDR2: MDHEN, SYDVKM. CDR3 DNA sequence: TGTGCCAGCAGTACCTCCTCGGACAGGGGGGGCCACGAGCAGTACTTC. It specifies CASSTSSDRGGHEQYF.

This clone was detected only once. The chain is built from TRBV10-3 and TRBJ2-5; D remains ambiguous. Looked up from germline, CDR1 is ENHRY and CDR2 is SYGVKD. V dropped 0 bases and J dropped 5 bases, with 4 bases sitting between them. This CDR3 is 12 amino acids long. CDR3 amino acids: CAISESMETQYF. CDR3 in DNA: TGTGCCATCAGTGAGTCGATGGAGACCCAGTACTTC.

The rearrangement links TRBV4-3 to TRBJ1-5; D uncertain. This CDR3 contains 13 residues. CDR1 and CDR2 (germline): LGHNA, YSLEER. Trimming took off 1 base at V and 1 base at J, with 2 bases between the two ends. The CDR3 nucleotides are TGCGCCAGCAGCCAAGGCAGCAATCAGCCCCAGCATTTT. This codes for CASSQGSNQPQHF.

The V gene is TRBV19, the J gene TRBJ1-1; D possibly corresponds to TRBD1 (5 bases). The CDR3 has 15 residues. V lost 5 bases and J lost 2, with 15 bases in between. Germline V gene data show CDR1 as LNHDA and CDR2 as SQIVND (reference sequence). CDR3 bases: TGTGCCAGTAGTGCTCGGACACAATCAAACACTGAAGCTTTCTTT. Its translation is CASSARTQSNTEAFF.

The V gene is TRBV29-1, the J gene TRBJ2-3, with D possibly being TRBD2 (6 bases). V was clipped by 6 bases and J by 0 bases, with 13 bases between them. In germline, CDR1 is SQVTM, CDR2 ANQGSEA. The CDR3 covers 14 residues. The CDR3 loop is CSVAPGTSTDTQYF. The CDR3 DNA reads as TGCAGCGTGGCCCCAGGGACTAGCACAGATACGCAGTATTTT.

The V and J genes are TRBV9 and TRBJ1-2; TRBD1 might be the D (5 bases). CDR3 length equals 14 residues. Per the germline V gene, CDR1 is SGDLS and CDR2 is YYNGEE. Trimming stripped 5 bases from V and 5 bases from J, with 16 bases between. In DNA form, the CDR3 reads TGTGCCAGCAGGGATCAGGGAAAGGGGTATGGCTACACCTTC. Translated: CASRDQGKGYGYTF.

This sequence joins TRBV7-9 and TRBJ2-5, with D perhaps matching TRBD1 (6 bases). The CDR3 has 14 amino acids. Germline V CDR1 and CDR2: SEHNR, FQNEAQ (reference sequence). V was pared by 2 bases and J by 4 bases, with 11 bases between. CDR3 region: CASSLWDTGETQYF. DNA of the CDR3: TGTGCCAGCAGCTTATGGGACACTGGAGAGACCCAGTACTTC. The full variable domain, its missing parts supplied by reference TRBV7-9 and TRBJ2-5, is DTGVSQNPRHKITKRGQNVTFRCDPISEHNRLYWYRQTLGQGPEFLTYFQNEAQLEKSRLLSDRFSAERPKGSFSTLEIQRTEQGDSAMYLCASSLWDTGETQYFGPGTRLLVL.

This clone occurred once. The rearrangement joins TRBV5-6 to TRBJ2-7, with 8 bases that match TRBD1. Looked up from germline, CDR1 is SGHDT and CDR2 is YYEEEE. The CDR3 is 15 residues long. V lost 5 bases and J lost 6; bases outside the gene matches: 13. CDR3 in amino acids: CASSSLDRDLSEQYF. The CDR3 DNA sequence: TGTGCCAGCAGTTCTTTGGACAGGGATTTGAGCGAGCAGTACTTC.

This clone was observed a single time. The chain employs TRBV28 and TRBJ2-7; 9 bases match TRBD2. The CDR3 is 22 amino acids. J gave up 0 bases and V 5 bases, and 26 bases lay outside the gene matches. In germline, CDR1 is MDHEN, CDR2 SYDVKM. The CDR3 region is CASSTRVIGRRRGGTSSYEQYF. CDR3 nucleotide sequence: TGTGCCAGCAGTACAAGGGTTATAGGCCGGAGGCGGGGGGGGACAAGCTCCTACGAGCAGTACTTC.

This clone was counted a few times. V gene TRBV11-2 combines with J gene TRBJ2-7, with D possibly matching TRBD1 (6 bases). CDR3 size: 16 residues. With 6 bases removed from V and 6 bases from J, the gap between germline ends came to 24 bases. Germline-derived CDR1 and CDR2 are SGHAT and FQNNGV. The CDR3: CASRHWGQGSQSEQYF. The DNA for the CDR3 is TGTGCCAGCAGACACTGGGGGCAGGGTTCTCAATCCGAGCAGTACTTC.

The chain is built from TRBV5-1 and TRBJ1-5; 7 nucleotides align to TRBD1. There are 13 residues in the CDR3. Trimming cost V 0 bases and J 7 bases; bases outside gene matches: 1. CDR1 is SGHRS and CDR2 is YFSETQ in the germline V gene. CDR3 DNA sequence: TGCGCCAGCAGCTTGGAAGGGGGCCAGCCCCAGCATTTT. This codes for CASSLEGGQPQHF.

V and J are TRBV2 and TRBJ2-7, with no clear D. Germline V gene sequence: CDR1 SNHLY, CDR2 FYNNEI. V dropped 8 bases and J dropped 5 bases, with 7 bases sitting between them. The CDR3 spans 10 residues. The CDR3 DNA reads TGTGCCAGCGAAAGGGACGAGCAGTACTTC. This encodes CASERDEQYF.

V usage is TRBV5-1 and J usage is TRBJ1-2; a weak D match, TRBD1 (5 bases). The V gene's germline CDR1 is SGHRS and CDR2 YFSETQ. The ends were cut back, 3 bases at V and 8 bases at J, with 14 bases in the middle. This CDR3 contains 13 residues. The DNA of the CDR3 is TGCGCCAGCAGCTCCGGGGGAAGGAACGGCTACACCTTC. Amino acid sequence: CASSSGGRNGYTF.

The CDR3: CASTPWGGNYGYTF. The CDR3 region has the DNA TGTGCCAGCACCCCATGGGGGGGTAACTATGGCTACACCTTC. This chain connects TRBV2 to TRBJ1-2; TRBD1 might be the D (5 bases). V lost 7 bases, J lost 1 base, and 13 bases lay in between. CDR3 length equals 14 residues. In germline, CDR1 is SNHLY, CDR2 FYNNEI. The entire variable domain, with the rest obtained from reference TRBV2 and TRBJ1-2, is as follows: EPEVTQTPSHQVTQMGQEVILRCVPISNHLYFYWYRQILGQKVEFLVSFYNNEISEKSEIFDDQFSVERPDGSNFTLKIRSTKLEDSAMYFCASTPWGGNYGYTFGSGTRLTVV.

This chain links TRBV11-2 with TRBJ2-7; possible D gene TRBD2, 5 bases. The germline CDR1 and CDR2 sequences are SGHAT and FQNNGV. The CDR3 is made up of 14 amino acids. V lost 4 bases and J 6 bases, leaving 16 bases between the germline ends. This CDR3 reads CASSSTGSYSEQYF. CDR3 coding DNA: TGTGCCAGCAGCTCGACGGGGAGTTACTCCGAGCAGTACTTC. The whole variable domain, filled in from reference TRBV11-2 and TRBJ2-7, reads EAGVAQSPRYKIIEKRQSVAFWCNPISGHATLYWYQQILGQGPKLLIQFQNNGVVDDSQLPKDRFSAERLKGVDSTLKIQPAKLEDSAVYLCASSSTGSYSEQYFGPGTRLTVT.

This chain connects TRBV5-6 to TRBJ1-4, with no clear D. Trimming cost V 2 bases and J 0 bases, with 14 bases left between them. CDR1 is SGHDT and CDR2 is YYEEEE in the germline V gene. The CDR3 extends over 17 amino acids. The CDR3 reads CASSFGGQSATNEKLFF. As DNA, the CDR3 is TGTGCCAGCAGCTTCGGCGGCCAGTCGGCAACTAATGAAAAACTGTTTTTT. Full variable domain (missing parts from reference TRBV5-6 and TRBJ1-4): DAGVTQSPTHLIKTRGQQVTLRCSPKSGHDTVSWYQQALGQGPQFIFQYYEEEERQRGNFPDRFSGHQFPNYSSELNVNALLLGDSALYLCASSFGGQSATNEKLFFGSGTQLSVL.

This clone has a single count. The chain is built from TRBV18 and TRBJ1-3, with 12 bases aligning to TRBD1. The CDR3 is made up of 18 amino acids. The ends lost 0 bases at V and 4 bases at J; junction bases unmatched: 7. Germline CDR1 is KGHSH and CDR2 is LQKENI. Here the CDR3 DNA reads TGTGCCAGCTCACCACCGGAGGGACAGGGGGCGCGAGGAAACACCATATATTTT. Amino acids: CASSPPEGQGARGNTIYF.